This TCR beta chain was retrieved from a study of OX40 agonist ivuxolimab in advanced cancers. Study-level background: Ivuxolimab, which targeted the costimulatory receptor OX40 (CD134), was an agonistic, fully human IgG2 monoclonal antibody. Intravenous ivuxolimab was administered to patients every 2 weeks at six dose levels: 0.01, 0.1, 0.3, 1.5, 3 and 10 mg/kg. The purpose of peripheral TCRbeta sequencing was to test whether ivuxolimab changed TCR sequence diversity and led to clonal T-cell expansion. The monotherapy dose-escalation portion (N ≈ 50 patients) of the phase I ivuxolimab trial is reported in the paper. Partial responses were achieved by three dose-escalation patients, of whom one had hepatocellular carcinoma and two had cutaneous melanoma. Of the approximately 53 patients in dose escalation, about 20 had hepatocellular carcinoma, some 15 had melanoma, 9 had renal cell carcinoma and 9 had head and neck cancer. The dose-escalation cohort was roughly 80% male with a mean age of about 54 years, ranging from roughly 23 to 85. Prior anti-PD-1, anti-PD-L1 or anti-CTLA-4 therapy was permitted, and checkpoint inhibitors had been received by about 36% of dose-escalation patients. The paper's findings and limits, for the study overall: Low levels of normalized T-cell clonal expansion were also seen in some patients who did not respond. At doses of 0.1 to 3.0 mg/kg, clonal expansion of both CD4+ and CD8+ T cells in blood was seen between baseline and week 6. Which antigens the clonally expanded peripheral T cells were specific for was not determined. In partial responders in the 0.1-3.0 mg/kg groups, normalized peripheral clonal expansion was found to be among the lowest, especially among CD8+ T cells. After ivuxolimab, CD8+ T cells had more expanded clones than CD4+ T cells on average.

Genomic DNA was extracted from sorted cells for sequencing of the TCRbeta CDR3 region. The immunoSEQ Assay was used for sequencing of TCRbeta CDR3 regions. TCRdb took over this immuneACCESS table, retaining in-frame rearrangements with V and J assigned. Such tables are incomplete; in checked studies, under half of the missing clones stem from an unresolved V gene, and the remainder is unexplained. Within this sample are about 77,000 clones, with over 75% of them counted one time only. 4% to 6% of the sample rests with the top ten. Per the germline V gene (reference sequence), SGHNT is the CDR1 and YYREEE is the CDR2. V is pruned by 7 bases and J by 6 bases, leaving 19 bases of the junction without a gene match. Spanning cysteine to phenylalanine, the CDR3 consists of 16 amino acids. Only CDR3 DNA is held: 48 bases, read in frame from base 1. Note on this clone: Its binding antigen is unknown. No per-base quality is available; no much larger clone lies one base away.

The trial excluded patients who had a history of autoimmune disease or were on systemic immunosuppression. Peripheral blood for TCR sequencing was drawn from every dose cohort at baseline, at cycle 4 day 1 and at cycle 7 day 1. The samples were drawn from a first-in-human, open-label, multicenter phase I dose-escalation trial of ivuxolimab. Adults with locally advanced or metastatic melanoma, renal cell carcinoma, hepatocellular carcinoma or head and neck squamous cell carcinoma were enrolled in the trial. Before TCR sequencing, CD4+ and CD8+ T cells were separately sorted from peripheral blood. In this chain, TRBV5-4 is recombined with TRBJ2-7; 7 central nucleotides agree with TRBD2. Sequences were derived from CD4+ or CD8+ T cells sorted from blood, sampled in a trial of the OX40 agonist ivuxolimab. The sequence was obtained from an adult with an advanced solid tumor such as melanoma, head and neck, liver or kidney cancer. The base sequence is TGTGCCAGCCGACCCCGGGGAGGATCGGGGGAGGGCGAGCAGTACTTC. This encodes CASRPRGGSGEGEQYF.